This T cell receptor beta chain comes out of a study of CD8 T cells in Susac syndrome. Overall study findings and caveats: When the CD4+ T cell repertoires of patients with Susac syndrome were examined, they did not show any clonal expansion.

Random hexamers served to reverse transcribe about 0.5 to 1 ug RNA. The immunoSEQ assay covered 54 Vbeta and 13 Jbeta segments for CDR3. Via MiXCR, TCRdb re-called the immunoSEQ multiplex PCR reads, giving one row per CDR3 protein. The repertoire holds some 94,000 distinct CDR3 sequences, with roughly 94% as singletons. Germline values: CDR1 PRHDT, CDR2 FYEKMQ (reference sequence). The V and J ends lost 3 bases and 2 bases respectively, with 14 bases between them. CDR3 size: 15 residues. This clonotype is judged medium-sized. Its specificity is unknown. The sample was CD4+ T cells from PBMCs. J is TRBJ2-7 and V is TRBV13; D not certain. The clonotype originates from a human donor with Susac syndrome. CDR3 in amino acids: CASSLAADVPYEQYF. For the CDR3, the DNA is TGTGCCAGCAGCTTGGCGGCGGACGTTCCCTACGAGCAGTACTTC.